This TCR beta chain originates from a study of cytomegalovirus exposure and HLA in healthy donors. The CDR3 has 11 residues. The ends were cut back, 5 bases at V and 14 bases at J, with 13 bases in the middle. Germline V gene data show CDR1 as SEHNR and CDR2 as FQNEAQ (reference sequence). As to this clone: The target antigen is unknown.

The method was immunoSEQ multiplex PCR; TCRdb's version includes in-frame clones alone and lacks a portion of them. The table includes about 110,000 clones, approximately 85% detected once. Broader study findings: The study put some 160 TCR beta chains on its list as cytomegalovirus-associated.

The V call is TRBV7-9, the J call TRBJ2-1, with D unclear. The clonotype comes from a woman between 18 and 29 years old in good health and CMV-seronegative. The sequencing sample was made of PBMCs. The CDR3 DNA is TGTGCCAGCAGCCCACCGCCTCGGGAGTTCTTC. It is translated as CASSPPPREFF.